This TCR beta chain was obtained from a study of early T cells in non-severe SARS-CoV-2 infection. Looking at the study overall: Sequenced material consisted of bulk RNA (from unsorted whole blood), and chains were unpaired. Overall study findings and caveats: Private and CD4 specificities were missed by VDJdb matching, skewed to anti-spike CD8.

Comments on this clonotype: The antigen is not known.

The TCR library protocol was used to attach unique molecular identifiers. These identifiers were attached to individual cDNA molecules. TCRdb ran MiXCR on the 5' RACE reads and lists one entry per CDR3 protein. The table includes some 82,000 distinct CDR3 sequences, around 5.6% detected once. The germline gives CDR1 SGHVS, CDR2 FQNEAQ. Trimming stripped 5 bases from V and 5 bases from J, with 18 bases between. The length of the CDR3 is 15 residues. The source of this sequence is an adult who was a healthcare worker with PCR-confirmed SARS-CoV-2 infection or an uninfected control (not recorded which). The material sequenced was whole blood. The chain recombines TRBV7-8 with TRBJ1-2; D might be TRBD1 (5 bases). Written as DNA, the CDR3 is TGTGCCAGCAGCCCAGGGCCAACTGGGGCTTATGGCTACACCTTC. Its protein is CASSPGPTGAYGYTF.